This TCR beta chain is drawn from a study of siplizumab effects on memory and regulatory T cells. Study-level results: Proliferating siplizumab-cultured Tregs lacked confirmed suppressive function. Relative to controls at about 27%, mappable alloreactive CD4+ clones exhibited a mean Treg-derived proportion of approximately 68% with siplizumab.

Concerning this clone itself: Its specificity is not known.

Per sample, the assay covered about 10^5 TCR templates. Produced via immunoSEQ multiplex PCR; TCRdb's table is partial and in-frame only. In the table there are about 69,000 clones, 88% of which are singletons. The V end lost 4 bases, the J end lost 8 bases, and 6 bases lay between the germline ends. CDR1 and CDR2 (germline): ENHRY, SYGVKD. This CDR3 contains 11 residues. The TCR sequence derives from a human donor in good health. The chain recombines TRBV10-3 with TRBJ2-1; D is uncertain. The sequenced material came from Tregs sorted from blood. CDR3 nucleotide sequence: TGTGCCATCAGTGCCCGATATGAGCAGTTCTTC. This codes for CAISARYEQFF.